The 10 T cell receptor beta chains given below trace back to one sample, sequenced in a study of blood T cell repertoires in COVID-19. Assay: immunoSEQ multiplex PCR; the TCRdb copy retains only in-frame clones and omits some. This table holds around 130,000 clones, 75% to 90% found once. Sequencing was carried out using PBMCs or T cells enriched from blood (not recorded which). Every receptor here comes from a man younger than 45 who had recovered from COVID-19.

The rearrangement uses TRBV11-1 and TRBJ2-6; TRBD2 agrees at 9 bases. The trim removed 7 bases at V and 1 base at J, leaving 5 bases unmatched. CDR3 length: 16 amino acids. Germline loops: CDR1 SGHAT, CDR2 FQDESV (reference sequence). CDR3 region: CASTPAGGSGANVLTF. CDR3 nucleotide sequence: TGTGCCAGCACCCCAGCGGGAGGATCTGGGGCCAACGTCCTGACTTTC.

The CDR3 loop is CASSVNTANYGYTF. The CDR3 region has the DNA TGTGCCAGCAGCGTTAACACAGCTAACTATGGCTACACCTTC. The chain combines TRBV27 with TRBJ1-2; D is unclear. V lost 6 bases, J lost 0 bases, and 11 bases lay in between. Germline V gene sequence: CDR1 MNHEY, CDR2 SMNVEV (reference sequence). This CDR3 has 14 residues.

V gene TRBV9 combines with J gene TRBJ1-4, with TRBD1 identical over 7 bases. The germline gives CDR1 SGDLS, CDR2 YYNGEE. The junction had 9 bases not matched to a gene; V was cut back by 4 bases and J by 3 bases. The CDR3 consists of 16 residues. The CDR3, as DNA: TGTGCCAGCAGCCCAGACAGGGTTAGGGCTAATGAAAAACTGTTTTTT. It codes for CASSPDRVRANEKLFF.

This clone is a singleton in its sample. The genes are TRBV21-1 and TRBJ2-2; TRBD2, the D gene given by the table, was not confirmed from the DNA. TRBV21-1 is described as a pseudogene. The CDR3 runs to 19 residues. The CDR3 DNA reads TGTGCCAGCAGCAGGGGTTTTAGCGGGAGGCCCGCGAACACCGGGGAGCTGTTTTTT. Amino acid sequence: CASSRGFSGRPANTGELFF.

The chain combines TRBV28 with TRBJ2-2; D gene unclear. The CDR3 runs to 14 residues. The V gene lost 2 bases and the J gene lost 4 bases, with 8 bases spanning the gap. From germline, CDR1 is MDHEN and CDR2 SYDVKM. CDR3 sequence reads: CASSLEASTGELFF. In DNA form, the CDR3 reads TGTGCCAGCAGTTTAGAGGCTTCCACCGGGGAGCTGTTTTTT.

The chain has TRBV5-6 and TRBJ2-1, with D perhaps matching TRBD1 (6 bases). The germline V and J ends were trimmed by 0 bases and 4 bases, with 17 bases remaining between them. The CDR3 sequence is 17 residues long. Germline CDR1 reads SGHDT; CDR2 reads YYEEEE. The CDR3 nucleotides are TGTGCCAGCAGCTTGGGGGGGTATAGGACAGTATACAATGAGCAGTTCTTC. Amino acids: CASSLGGYRTVYNEQFF.

The rearrangement uses TRBV2 and TRBJ2-5, with D maybe TRBD2 (6 bases). V lost 9 bases, J lost 5 bases, and 10 bases lay in between. The CDR3 is 11 residues long. Germline V lookup: CDR1 SNHLY, CDR2 FYNNEI. The CDR3 loop is CASRSGETQYF. The CDR3 DNA is TGTGCCAGTAGGAGCGGGGAGACCCAGTACTTC.

The V call is TRBV5-5, the J call TRBJ1-1; maybe TRBD1 (6 bases). Trimming cost V 0 bases and J 0 bases, with 9 bases left between them. CDR3 length equals 15 residues. Germline CDR1 and CDR2: SGHKS and YYEKEE (reference sequence). The CDR3 nucleotides read TGTGCCAGCAGCTTGGGCGGGGGCATGAACACTGAAGCTTTCTTT. Its protein product is CASSLGGGMNTEAFF.

The sample holds one count of this clone. The chain carries TRBV12-3 or TRBV12-4 and TRBJ1-6, with TRBD1 matching over 8 bases. The V and J ends lost 10 bases and 8 bases, in that order; junction bases with no gene match: 7. CDR3 length equals 13 residues. The CDR3 loop reads CATTDRDDSPLHF. The CDR3 region has the DNA TGTGCCACCACGGACAGGGATGATTCACCCCTCCACTTT.

J is TRBJ1-1 and V is TRBV3-1 (or the pseudogene TRBV3-2); D unclear. Germline CDR1 and CDR2: LGHDT and YNNKEL (reference sequence). The V gene lost 0 bases and the J gene lost 8 bases, with 16 bases spanning the gap. The CDR3 consists of 15 residues. The DNA for the CDR3 is TGTGCCAGCAGCCAAGATAGATGGGCGGGGAGGGAAGCTTTCTTT. Its protein product is CASSQDRWAGREAFF.